These 32 T cell receptor beta chains were sequenced from one sample in a study of cytotoxic CD8 clonotypes in ibrutinib-treated CLL. Clones were read by immunoSEQ multiplex PCR, and TCRdb kept only the in-frame ones, dropping some. The sample gives 52,000 or so clones, approximately 87% of which show up once; 20% is in the top ten. The sample was PBMCs, taken after 24 months of ibrutinib treatment. These receptors originate from a human donor with chronic lymphocytic leukemia.

The genes are TRBV6-5 and TRBJ1-5, with D perhaps matching TRBD1 (6 bases). This CDR3 comprises 15 residues. With 8 bases removed from V and 7 bases from J, the gap between germline ends came to 21 bases. From germline, CDR1 is MNHEY and CDR2 SVGAGI. The DNA of the CDR3 is TGTGCCAGCGCCCCCCGGAGGGGGGCCCAACAGCCCCAGCATTTT. Protein: CASAPRRGAQQPQHF.

The chain employs TRBV5-1 and TRBJ2-1; 9 bases are shared with TRBD1. Trimming cost V 4 bases and J 3 bases; bases outside gene matches: 11. Germline V gives CDR1 SGHRS, CDR2 YFSETQ. This CDR3 has 17 residues. CDR3 nucleotides: TGCGCCAGCAGCCCATTCACAGGGGGCTCCCTCTACAATGAGCAGTTCTTC. Protein sequence: CASSPFTGGSLYNEQFF.

This clone was detected only a few times. The chain is built from TRBV25-1 and TRBJ2-2; D is uncertain. The CDR3 spans 11 residues. Trimming pared 7 bases from V and 4 bases from J, leaving 4 bases between. The germline V gene encodes CDR1 MGHDK and CDR2 SYGVNS. The CDR3 bases are TGTGCCAGCAAACGCACCGGGGAGCTGTTTTTT. Its translation is CASKRTGELFF. Combining the CDR3 with reference TRBV25-1 and TRBJ2-2 gives the whole variable domain EADIYQTPRYLVIGTGKKITLECSQTMGHDKMYWYQQDPGMELHLIHYSYGVNSTEKGDLSSESTVSRIRTEHFPLTLESARPSHTSQYLCASKRTGELFFGEGSRLTVL.

The chain uses TRBV7-2 and TRBJ2-1, with unresolved D. Trimming left V 0 bases short and J 0 bases short, with 6 bases between. Germline V gene data show CDR1 as SGHTA and CDR2 as FQGNSA. The CDR3 runs 15 residues. The CDR3 DNA reads as TGTGCCAGCAGCTTAGCGGGTCTCTCCTACAATGAGCAGTTCTTC. Protein: CASSLAGLSYNEQFF.

The chain is built from TRBV10-3 and TRBJ2-7; 8 bases agree with TRBD2. V shed 9 bases, J shed 4 bases, and the junction held 14 bases outside the gene matches. Germline V CDR1 and CDR2: ENHRY, SYGVKD. This CDR3 region has 15 residues. The CDR3 DNA reads as TGTGCCATTCTTTCGGCGACGGGAGGGGTGTACGAGCAGTACTTC. Translated, it gives CAILSATGGVYEQYF.

This clone was counted a few times. This rearrangement joins TRBV11-2 to TRBJ2-7; 11 bases are shared with TRBD2. V shed 3 bases and J 6 bases; nucleotides not matched to a gene: 4. The CDR3 has 14 amino acids. The germline V gene has CDR1 SGHAT and CDR2 FQNNGV. Here the CDR3 DNA reads TGTGCCAGCAGCTTTAGCGGGAGGGCCCCCGAGCAGTACTTC. Amino acids: CASSFSGRAPEQYF.

V usage is TRBV11-2 and J usage is TRBJ2-7, with TRBD2 identical over 10 bases. The J segment lost 1 base and the V segment lost 5 bases, leaving 5 bases of the junction unmatched. The CDR3 covers 15 residues. Germline CDR1 reads SGHAT; CDR2 reads FQNNGV. CDR3 bases: TGTGCCAGCAGCCTAGCGGGAGCGGGGTCCTACGAGCAGTACTTC. Its protein is CASSLAGAGSYEQYF.

The chain carries TRBV6-1 and TRBJ1-1; 7 positions match TRBD1. The CDR3 is 12 residues long. The germline gives CDR1 MNHNS, CDR2 SASEGT. V shed 7 bases and J 6 bases; nucleotides not matched to a gene: 5. Here the CDR3 DNA reads TGTGCCAGCATGGAGGGGGCACCTGAAGCTTTCTTT. This sequence encodes CASMEGAPEAFF.

The rearrangement links TRBV28 to TRBJ2-3; weak D call: TRBD2 (5 bases). The germline V gene encodes CDR1 MDHEN and CDR2 SYDVKM. The CDR3 has 16 amino acids. Trimming cost V 6 bases and J 3 bases, with 19 bases left between them. The CDR3 coding sequence is TGTGCCAGCAGCCCTAGTGGGAGAGGGCGGACAGATACGCAGTATTTT. Amino acid sequence: CASSPSGRGRTDTQYF.

This chain joins TRBV6-1 and TRBJ1-4; D uncertain. CDR1 and CDR2 (germline): MNHNS, SASEGT. The CDR3 extends over 12 amino acids. Trimming removed 7 bases from V and 8 bases from J, with 11 bases in between. CDR3 DNA sequence: TGTGCCAGCACCGAGTGGGAAGAAAAACTGTTTTTT. As protein: CASTEWEEKLFF.

V and J are TRBV19 and TRBJ1-4; D remains ambiguous. The CDR3 runs 13 residues. Trimming shortened V by 6 bases and J by 3 bases, and 8 bases separated the two germline ends. Germline CDR1 is LNHDA and CDR2 is SQIVND (reference sequence). The CDR3 loop reads CASRASANEKLFF. For the CDR3, the DNA is TGTGCCAGTAGGGCCTCGGCTAATGAAAAACTGTTTTTT.

This clone was seen only a few times. The chain employs TRBV5-1 and TRBJ2-3; no reliable D call. The CDR3 has 14 amino acids. With 0 bases removed from V and 2 bases from J, the gap between germline ends came to 7 bases. In germline, CDR1 is SGHRS, CDR2 YFSETQ. CDR3 loop: CASSLDRSTDTQYF. As DNA, the CDR3 is TGCGCCAGCAGCTTGGATAGGTCCACAGATACGCAGTATTTT. Full variable domain (rest looked up from reference TRBV5-1 and TRBJ2-3): KAGVTQTPRYLIKTRGQQVTLSCSPISGHRSVSWYQQTPGQGLQFLFEYFSETQRNKGNFPGRFSGRQFSNSRSEMNVSTLELGDSALYLCASSLDRSTDTQYFGPGTRLTVL.

This chain uses TRBV5-1 with TRBJ1-1, with D maybe TRBD1 (6 bases). CDR1 and CDR2 from the germline V gene are SGHRS and YFSETQ. V was pared by 3 bases and J by 1 base, with 16 bases between. This CDR3 has 16 amino acids. The CDR3 DNA is TGCGCCAGCAGCTCCCAACGCGGGGGGCCGAACACTGAAGCTTTCTTT. Its protein is CASSSQRGGPNTEAFF.

CDR3 coding DNA: TGTGCCAGCAGTTTTCCTTTTAACTATGGCTACACCTTC. It yields the protein CASSFPFNYGYTF. The genes are TRBV28 and TRBJ1-2; no clear D. Germline CDR1 is MDHEN and CDR2 is SYDVKM. Trimming shortened V by 3 bases and J by 1 base, and 6 bases separated the two germline ends. The CDR3 covers 13 residues.

The chain carries TRBV5-1 and TRBJ1-2; a possible D gene is TRBD1 (5 bases). V shed 5 bases and J shed 8 bases, with 19 bases lying between them. The germline gives CDR1 SGHRS, CDR2 YFSETQ. This CDR3 comprises 14 residues. CDR3 DNA sequence: TGCGCCAGCAGACAGCAGGGTAACGAAGGCGGCTACACCTTC. As protein: CASRQQGNEGGYTF.

V gene TRBV6-1 combines with J gene TRBJ1-5; D might be TRBD1 (5 bases). This CDR3 has 14 residues. The germline V gene has CDR1 MNHNS and CDR2 SASEGT. V was trimmed by 6 bases and J by 0 bases, leaving 9 bases between them. Here the CDR3 DNA reads TGTGCCAGCAGAGGGACCTTTAGCAATCAGCCCCAGCATTTT. This translates into CASRGTFSNQPQHF.

In this sample, this clone turned up many times. The chain carries TRBV7-6 and TRBJ1-1, with 7 nucleotides matching TRBD1. This CDR3 has 13 amino acids. J gave up 5 bases and V 5 bases, and 5 bases lay outside the gene matches. From germline, CDR1 is SGHVS and CDR2 FNYEAQ. The CDR3 DNA reads TGTGCCAGCAGCGGGACGACAGGGACTGAAGCTTTCTTT. Residues: CASSGTTGTEAFF.

This clone has just one count. The chain is built from TRBV4-1 and TRBJ2-1; 14 nucleotides match TRBD2. CDR1 and CDR2 from the germline V gene are MGHRA and YSYEKL. V was pared by 4 bases and J by 4 bases, with 9 bases of the junction left unmatched. This CDR3 is built from 18 residues. The CDR3: CASSPGTSGSFVYNEQFF. The CDR3 bases are TGCGCCAGCAGCCCCGGGACTAGCGGGAGCTTCGTTTACAATGAGCAGTTCTTC.

A word on this clone: Within the sample, other DNA sequences also encode this same CDR3. The J gene is TRBJ1-1, the V gene TRBV7-8; D gene unclear. The length of the CDR3 is 12 residues. Germline CDR1 is SGHVS and CDR2 is FQNEAQ. Trimming stripped 2 bases from V and 5 bases from J, with 6 bases between. The CDR3 sequence is CASSLRGTEAFF. The DNA of the CDR3 is TGTGCCAGCAGCTTACGGGGTACTGAAGCTTTCTTT.

The gene calls are TRBV9 and TRBJ1-2; D call uncertain. Looked up from germline, CDR1 is SGDLS and CDR2 is YYNGEE. Trimming shortened V by 0 bases and J by 7 bases, and 10 bases separated the two germline ends. CDR3 length: 13 amino acids. DNA of the CDR3: TGTGCCAGCAGCGTAGAAGGGCAACTTGGCTACACCTTC. Translation gives CASSVEGQLGYTF.

The J gene is TRBJ1-1, the V gene TRBV7-3; D is uncertain. V lost 0 bases, J lost 0 bases, and 11 bases lay in between. The CDR3 has 16 residues. The germline V gene encodes CDR1 SGHTA and CDR2 FQGTGA. The CDR3 is CASSLTREHLNTEAFF. The CDR3, as DNA: TGTGCCAGCAGCTTAACCCGGGAGCACCTGAACACTGAAGCTTTCTTT. Full variable domain (outside the CDR3, taken from reference TRBV7-3 and TRBJ1-1): GAGVSQTPSNKVTEKGKYVELRCDPISGHTALYWYRQSLGQGPEFLIYFQGTGAADDSGLPNDRFFAVRPEGSVSTLKIQRTERGDSAVYLCASSLTREHLNTEAFFGQGTRLTVV.

This chain uses TRBV19 with TRBJ2-7; D not resolved. CDR3 length equals 14 residues. V was pared by 5 bases and J by 2 bases, with 13 bases between. Germline CDR1 LNHDA, CDR2 SQIVND (reference sequence). Here the CDR3 reads CASSPRPGAYEQYF. The CDR3 DNA reads as TGTGCCAGTAGTCCCCGGCCTGGAGCCTACGAGCAGTACTTC.

The J gene is TRBJ2-7, the V gene TRBV6-1, with no clear D. The CDR3 is made up of 12 amino acids. Germline CDR1 MNHNS, CDR2 SASEGT. Trimming removed 2 bases at V and 9 bases at J, with 11 bases between. The CDR3 coding sequence is TGTGCCAGCAGTGAACACAGTTTCTTGCAGTACTTC. As protein: CASSEHSFLQYF.

The rearrangement joins TRBV4-1 to TRBJ2-3; a possible D gene is TRBD2 (6 bases). V lost 2 bases and J lost 7, with 22 bases in between. Germline V gene data show CDR1 as MGHRA and CDR2 as YSYEKL. This CDR3 is built from 17 residues. The CDR3 region has the DNA TGCGCCAGCAGCCAACTCCCGGGGCTAGCGTACTCGAATACGCAGTATTTT. It yields the protein CASSQLPGLAYSNTQYF.

J is TRBJ2-2 and V is TRBV19, with a weak D call TRBD2 (6 bases). Per germline, CDR1 LNHDA and CDR2 SQIVND (reference sequence). Between the trimmed V and J ends, which lost 7 bases and 1 base, there was a span of 13 bases. This CDR3 is built from 15 residues. The CDR3 DNA follows: TGTGCCAGTATTAGGCGGGGCCAGAACACCGGGGAGCTGTTTTTT. Translation: CASIRRGQNTGELFF.

This rearrangement joins TRBV5-4 to TRBJ1-4, with TRBD1 as a possible D gene (6 bases). The CDR3 loop spans 16 amino acids. Germline CDR1 SGHNT, CDR2 YYREEE (reference sequence). V lost 4 bases and J 0 bases, leaving 13 bases between the germline ends. The CDR3 loop reads CASSQEGGATNEKLFF. DNA of the CDR3: TGTGCCAGCAGCCAAGAGGGGGGAGCAACTAATGAAAAACTGTTTTTT.

The table lists this clone with a count of one. The chain uses TRBV7-9 and TRBJ2-5; 9 positions match TRBD2. This CDR3 comprises 17 residues. Germline CDR1 is SEHNR and CDR2 is FQNEAQ (reference sequence). V lost 6 bases to trimming and J lost 1 base; unmatched junction nucleotides: 12. CDR3 in DNA: TGTGCCAGCAGAGAGGGGGTTAGCGGGAGTTTCCAAGAGACCCAGTACTTC. Residues: CASREGVSGSFQETQYF. The full variable domain, with the rest looked up from reference TRBV7-9 and TRBJ2-5, is DTGVSQNPRHKITKRGQNVTFRCDPISEHNRLYWYRQTLGQGPEFLTYFQNEAQLEKSRLLSDRFSAERPKGSFSTLEIQRTEQGDSAMYLCASREGVSGSFQETQYFGPGTRLLVL.

The chain recombines TRBV5-1 with TRBJ2-5, with D tentatively TRBD2 (6 bases). Germline V gene lookup returns CDR1 SGHRS and CDR2 YFSETQ. The CDR3 sequence is 16 residues long. V was trimmed by 0 bases and J by 1 base, leaving 13 bases between them. CDR3 DNA sequence: TGCGCCAGCAGCTTGGCGGTTGGCGGGACCCAAGAGACCCAGTACTTC. This codes for CASSLAVGGTQETQYF. The entire variable domain, with the rest obtained from reference TRBV5-1 and TRBJ2-5, is as follows: KAGVTQTPRYLIKTRGQQVTLSCSPISGHRSVSWYQQTPGQGLQFLFEYFSETQRNKGNFPGRFSGRQFSNSRSEMNVSTLELGDSALYLCASSLAVGGTQETQYFGPGTRLLVL.

The chain recombines TRBV15 with TRBJ2-7; no firm D call. V lost 8 bases, J lost 5 bases, and 10 bases lay in between. CDR1 is LNHNV, CDR2 YYDKDF, per germline (reference sequence). CDR3 size: 11 residues. The CDR3 loop reads CATGLRDEQYF. CDR3 nucleotides: TGTGCCACCGGCCTTAGGGACGAGCAGTACTTC.

This chain links TRBV7-6 with TRBJ2-1; D is uncertain. Germline CDR1 SGHVS, CDR2 FNYEAQ. The ends were cut back, 2 bases at V and 1 base at J, with 6 bases in the middle. The CDR3 covers 14 residues. CDR3 coding DNA: TGTGCCAGCAGCTTATTCGTGTCCTACAATGAGCAGTTCTTC. Its protein is CASSLFVSYNEQFF.

The chain is built from TRBV7-9 and TRBJ1-1; the match to TRBD1 covers 8 bases. CDR3 length equals 14 residues. Per the germline V gene, CDR1 is SEHNR and CDR2 is FQNEAQ (reference sequence). V lost 5 bases and J lost 7; bases outside the gene matches: 9. This CDR3 is CASSLGTGFNEAFF. The DNA for the CDR3 is TGTGCCAGCAGCCTCGGGACAGGCTTTAATGAAGCTTTCTTT. The full variable domain, its missing parts supplied by reference TRBV7-9 and TRBJ1-1, is DTGVSQNPRHKITKRGQNVTFRCDPISEHNRLYWYRQTLGQGPEFLTYFQNEAQLEKSRLLSDRFSAERPKGSFSTLEIQRTEQGDSAMYLCASSLGTGFNEAFFGQGTRLTVV.

This clone has more than one count but fewer than ten. The chain has TRBV5-5 and TRBJ2-2; 7 bases map to TRBD1. The CDR3 runs 14 residues. With 0 bases clipped from V and 6 bases from J, the junction kept 2 bases outside the gene matches. Germline V CDR1 and CDR2: SGHKS, YYEKEE (reference sequence). CDR3 nucleotides: TGTGCCAGCAGCTTGGAGCAGGGGGCCGGGGAGCTGTTTTTT. Protein sequence: CASSLEQGAGELFF.